These T cell receptor beta chains were read from a single sample in a study of early T cells in non-severe SARS-CoV-2 infection. TCRdb re-called the 5' RACE reads through MiXCR, storing one row per CDR3 protein. The profile shows 75,000 to 80,000 distinct CDR3 sequences, approximately 10% of them singletons. Source: whole blood, taken at baseline. The receptors come from an adult who was a healthcare worker with PCR-confirmed SARS-CoV-2 infection or an uninfected control (not recorded which). The CDR3 runs from the conserved cysteine through the conserved F or W. A D gene is named only where the DNA matches it firmly. Not all rows give a size; the values are once, few, many and, for expanded clones, a class.

D gene: -
J gene: TRBJ1-2
clone size: once
V gene: TRBV5-1
CDR3 protein: CASSLALDRPSGYTF
CDR3 DNA: TGCGCCAGCAGCTTAGCCCTTGACAGGCCCTCTGGCTACACCTTC

D gene: TRBD1
J gene: TRBJ1-1
clone size: -
V gene: TRBV6-1
CDR3 protein: CASSEGGTVTEAFF
CDR3 DNA: TGTGCCAGCAGTGAAGGAGGGACAGTCACTGAAGCTTTCTTT

D gene: -
J gene: TRBJ1-1
clone size: -
V gene: TRBV18
CDR3 protein: CASSEAGPNTEAFF
CDR3 DNA: TGTGCCAGCTCAGAGGCAGGCCCCAACACTGAAGCTTTCTTT

D gene: -
J gene: TRBJ1-6
clone size: -
V gene: TRBV9
CDR3 protein: CASSVGSTNSPLHF
CDR3 DNA: TGTGCCAGCAGCGTTGGGTCGACAAATTCACCCCTCCACTTT

D gene: -
J gene: TRBJ1-2
clone size: -
V gene: TRBV6-1
CDR3 protein: CASSAARTTPGYTF
CDR3 DNA: TGTGCCAGCAGTGCGGCCAGGACCACGCCAGGCTACACCTTC

D gene: -
J gene: TRBJ1-2
clone size: few
V gene: TRBV5-1
CDR3 protein: CASSSGTDYGYTF
CDR3 DNA: TGCGCCAGCAGCTCCGGGACGGACTATGGCTACACCTTC

D gene: -
J gene: TRBJ2-3
clone size: -
V gene: TRBV7-9
CDR3 protein: CASAPRVRSTDTQYF
CDR3 DNA: TGTGCCAGCGCCCCCAGGGTCAGAAGCACAGATACGCAGTATTTT

D gene: -
J gene: TRBJ2-7
clone size: -
V gene: TRBV18
CDR3 protein: CASSPRDFGKQYF
CDR3 DNA: TGTGCCAGCTCACCACGGGACTTCGGAAAGCAGTACTTC

D gene: -
J gene: TRBJ1-5
clone size: many
V gene: TRBV9
CDR3 protein: CASSVSHQSNQPQHF
CDR3 DNA: TGTGCCAGCAGCGTATCACACCAGAGCAATCAGCCCCAGCATTTT

D gene: -
J gene: TRBJ2-3
clone size: -
V gene: TRBV7-2
CDR3 protein: CASRDNTDTQYF
CDR3 DNA: TGTGCCAGCAGGGACAACACAGATACGCAGTATTTT

D gene: -
J gene: TRBJ1-1
clone size: -
V gene: TRBV4-2
CDR3 protein: CASSLQLQENTEAFF
CDR3 DNA: TGTGCCAGCAGCCTACAGCTCCAAGAGAACACTGAAGCTTTCTTT